The 30 T cell receptor beta chains below come from one sample, sequenced in a study of T-cell memory formation after mild COVID-19. TCRdb re-called the 5' RACE reads through MiXCR, storing one row per CDR3 protein. In the table there are 350,000 or so distinct CDR3 sequences, approximately 13% of which are singletons. Sequenced: PBMCs or a T cell subset sorted from them (not recorded which). These receptor sequences come from a man in his late teens or twenties who had mild COVID-19 (a few samples of this study predate the infection). Cell type and time point are not known.

This chain uses TRBV7-9 with TRBJ1-1, with D uncertain. V was pared by 5 bases and J by 6 bases, with 13 bases between. This CDR3 region has 13 residues. CDR1 is SEHNR and CDR2 is FQNEAQ in the germline V gene (reference sequence). CDR3 in DNA: TGTGCCAGCAGCCCTTTCTCCGGGGCTGAAGCTTTCTTT. Its protein is CASSPFSGAEAFF.

The rearrangement joins TRBV7-2 to TRBJ2-5, with D uncertain. With 4 bases removed from V and 3 bases from J, the gap between germline ends came to 18 bases. This CDR3 is 16 amino acids long. CDR1 is SGHTA and CDR2 is FQGNSA in the germline V gene. Here the CDR3 DNA reads TGTGCCAGCAGCTCCAATACCCGAGTAGGAAAAGAGACCCAGTACTTC. This encodes CASSSNTRVGKETQYF.

The V call is TRBV7-2, the J call TRBJ1-1; 7 nucleotides match TRBD1. The CDR3 covers 14 residues. Germline V gene lookup returns CDR1 SGHTA and CDR2 FQGNSA. Unmatched junction bases numbered 2, after V lost 4 bases and J lost 0 bases. The CDR3 loop is CASSWGTVNTEAFF. In DNA form, the CDR3 reads TGTGCCAGCAGCTGGGGGACAGTGAACACTGAAGCTTTCTTT.

There are a few counts of this clonotype. The chain couples TRBV4-1 to TRBJ2-5, with 7 bases fitting TRBD1. With V trimmed by 8 bases and J by 2 bases, 5 bases remained unmatched. The CDR3 spans 13 residues. Germline V gene data show CDR1 as MGHRA and CDR2 as YSYEKL. In DNA form, the CDR3 reads TGCGCCAGCGCGAGGGGGCCGCAAGAGACCCAGTACTTC. It encodes CASARGPQETQYF.

This chain joins TRBV29-1 and TRBJ2-5; D is undetermined. The CDR3 runs to 11 residues. Germline assignment: CDR1 SQVTM and CDR2 ANQGSEA. Deletions cut 7 bases from V and 5 bases from J, with 11 bases between. CDR3 amino acids: CSGSSVETQYF. CDR3 nucleotide sequence: TGCAGCGGAAGCTCGGTGGAGACCCAGTACTTC.

This clonotype was detected ten times or more. J is TRBJ2-3 and V is TRBV11-2; 9 bases line up with TRBD2. The junction had 5 bases not matched to a gene; V was cut back by 5 bases and J by 5 bases. Germline V gives CDR1 SGHAT, CDR2 FQNNGV. There are 14 residues in the CDR3. The CDR3 spells CASSGGGARDTQYF. The CDR3 DNA reads as TGTGCCAGCAGCGGCGGGGGGGCCAGAGATACGCAGTATTTT.

This clonotype was seen repeatedly, ten times or more. The chain links TRBV6-5 to TRBJ1-2; D gene unclear. There are 14 residues in the CDR3. Germline V gene sequence: CDR1 MNHEY, CDR2 SVGAGI. V was shortened by 0 bases and J by 1 base, with 6 bases between the two germline ends. CDR3: CASSYSSINYGYTF. The CDR3 DNA follows: TGTGCCAGCAGTTACTCAAGTATTAACTATGGCTACACCTTC.

The CDR3 DNA follows: TGCAGCGTTGGCAGGGGCCTAAATGAAAAACTGTTTTTT. Translation gives CSVGRGLNEKLFF. The rearrangement joins TRBV29-1 to TRBJ1-4, with D tentatively TRBD1 (6 bases). CDR3 length: 13 residues. The germline gives CDR1 SQVTM, CDR2 ANQGSEA. Trimming stripped 4 bases from V and 5 bases from J, with 11 bases between. The whole variable domain, remainder taken from reference TRBV29-1 and TRBJ1-4, is SAVISQKPSRDICQRGTSLTIQCQVDSQVTMMFWYRQQPGQSLTLIATANQGSEATYESGFVIDKFPISRPNLTFSTLTVSNMSPEDSSIYLCSVGRGLNEKLFFGSGTQLSVL.

This clonotype has at least ten counts. The chain links TRBV4-1 to TRBJ2-3; D is undetermined. The length of the CDR3 is 13 residues. Germline loops: CDR1 MGHRA, CDR2 YSYEKL. V was trimmed by 0 bases and J by 6 bases, leaving 7 bases between them. CDR3 coding DNA: TGCGCCAGCAGCCAAGATGAACGGGATACGCAGTATTTT. Residues: CASSQDERDTQYF.

V usage is TRBV5-1 and J usage is TRBJ2-1, with D unresolved. The CDR3 is made up of 13 amino acids. Germline lookup yields CDR1 SGHRS and CDR2 YFSETQ. V lost 1 base and J 5 bases, leaving 7 bases between the germline ends. The CDR3 here is CASSLIANNEQFF. CDR3 nucleotide sequence: TGCGCCAGCAGCTTGATAGCAAACAATGAGCAGTTCTTC.

The chain joins TRBV11-1 to TRBJ2-6; 12 bases are shared with TRBD2. The CDR3 is 18 residues long. Germline V gene lookup returns CDR1 SGHAT and CDR2 FQDESV (reference sequence). J was trimmed by 1 base and V by 4 bases; bases with no gene match: 5. The CDR3 spells CASSSGLAGQSGANVLTF. The CDR3, as DNA: TGTGCCAGCAGCTCAGGACTAGCGGGGCAGTCTGGGGCCAACGTCCTGACTTTC.

This clonotype occurred many times. The V and J genes are TRBV7-2 and TRBJ2-6; 7 nucleotides align to TRBD1. V shed 1 base, J shed 9 bases, and the junction held 0 bases outside the gene matches. The CDR3 extends over 13 amino acids. CDR1 is SGHTA, CDR2 FQGNSA, per germline. The CDR3 is CASSLGQGNVLTF. Written as DNA, the CDR3 is TGTGCCAGCAGCTTAGGACAGGGCAACGTCCTGACTTTC.

The chain couples TRBV6-5 to TRBJ2-2; the D is unclear. The CDR3 loop spans 14 amino acids. Between the trimmed V and J ends, which lost 0 bases and 7 bases, there was a span of 9 bases. Per the germline V gene, CDR1 is MNHEY and CDR2 is SVGAGI. CDR3 in DNA: TGTGCCAGCAGTTACTCGAACCTTGACGGGGAGCTGTTTTTT. Translation: CASSYSNLDGELFF.

This clonotype was detected a few times. This chain links TRBV7-9 with TRBJ2-1; D might be TRBD1 (6 bases). The V gene's germline CDR1 is SEHNR and CDR2 FQNEAQ (reference sequence). CDR3 length: 15 residues. Trimming stripped 4 bases from V and 6 bases from J, with 16 bases between. This CDR3 is CASSSTGYKSNEQFF. The CDR3 DNA is TGTGCCAGCAGCTCGACAGGATACAAGTCCAATGAGCAGTTCTTC. The whole variable domain, filled in from reference TRBV7-9 and TRBJ2-1, reads DTGVSQNPRHKITKRGQNVTFRCDPISEHNRLYWYRQTLGQGPEFLTYFQNEAQLEKSRLLSDRFSAERPKGSFSTLEIQRTEQGDSAMYLCASSSTGYKSNEQFFGPGTRLTVL.

This clonotype was seen at least ten times. This sequence joins TRBV5-5 and TRBJ2-2, with 8 nucleotides matching TRBD1. V was pared by 0 bases and J by 0 bases, with 1 base of the junction left unmatched. This CDR3 spans 16 amino acids. CDR1 SGHKS and CDR2 YYEKEE come from the germline V gene (reference sequence). The CDR3 nucleotides read TGTGCCAGCAGCTTGGTGACAGGGGCGAACACCGGGGAGCTGTTTTTT. Amino acids: CASSLVTGANTGELFF.

This clonotype was picked up a small number of times. This rearrangement joins TRBV11-2 to TRBJ2-7, with 8 nucleotides matching TRBD1. Germline-derived CDR1 and CDR2 are SGHAT and FQNNGV. The length of the CDR3 is 15 residues. The V segment lost 2 bases and the J segment 6 bases; nucleotides outside the gene matches: 9. CDR3 sequence (DNA): TGTGCCAGCAGCTTAAACTCCGGACAGGGAGGCGAGCAGTACTTC. It yields the protein CASSLNSGQGGEQYF.

This clonotype has just a few counts. This rearrangement joins TRBV6-5 to TRBJ1-4; D is unclear. The CDR3 runs to 18 residues. Germline V gene data show CDR1 as MNHEY and CDR2 as SVGAGI. The ends were cut back, 8 bases at V and 0 bases at J, with 22 bases in the middle. This CDR3 is CASSRRYTAEPTNEKLFF. CDR3 in DNA: TGTGCCAGCTCTCGCAGGTATACGGCCGAACCAACTAATGAAAAACTGTTTTTT.

The V gene is TRBV29-1, the J gene TRBJ2-7; possible D gene TRBD1, 6 bases. The CDR3 covers 15 residues. Germline CDR1 and CDR2: SQVTM and ANQGSEA. The V and J ends lost 1 base and 2 bases respectively, with 15 bases between them. CDR3 nucleotide sequence: TGCAGCGTTGAAGTGAGACAGGACTCCCCCTACGAGCAGTACTTC. It translates to CSVEVRQDSPYEQYF.

This clonotype was observed a handful of times. The CDR3 loop is CASSFLLGQLLEDTQYF. In nucleotides, the CDR3 is TGCGCCAGCAGCTTTCTCCTCGGACAGCTTTTGGAGGATACGCAGTATTTT. V and J are TRBV5-1 and TRBJ2-3, with D possibly being TRBD1 (6 bases). The germline V gene has CDR1 SGHRS and CDR2 YFSETQ. The CDR3 is 17 amino acids. Trimming took 2 bases from V and 6 from J, leaving 22 bases between them.

This clonotype has more than one count but fewer than ten. This rearrangement joins TRBV7-9 to TRBJ2-2; 7 bases map to TRBD1. Germline trimming cut 4 bases from V and 2 bases from J; bases unmatched to any gene: 4. Germline V lookup: CDR1 SEHNR, CDR2 FQNEAQ (reference sequence). This CDR3 contains 15 residues. CDR3 residues: CASSSTGINTGELFF. The CDR3 nucleotides are TGTGCCAGCAGCTCGACAGGGATTAACACCGGGGAGCTGTTTTTT.

This clonotype was observed a handful of times. The genes are TRBV28 and TRBJ2-1, with TRBD1 identical over 10 bases. This CDR3 is 15 amino acids long. Germline values: CDR1 MDHEN, CDR2 SYDVKM. V shed 5 bases and J 6 bases; nucleotides not matched to a gene: 7. The CDR3 DNA sequence: TGTGCCAGCAGTCCCGGGACAGGGGACGCCAATGAGCAGTTCTTC. This sequence encodes CASSPGTGDANEQFF.

The chain combines TRBV6-5 with TRBJ1-2; 8 bases match TRBD1. With 4 bases clipped from V and 7 bases from J, the junction kept 5 bases outside the gene matches. Looked up from germline, CDR1 is MNHEY and CDR2 is SVGAGI. The CDR3 is 13 amino acids. CDR3 DNA: TGTGCCAGCAGTTTCGGGACAGGAGCTGGCTACACCTTC. Translation gives CASSFGTGAGYTF.

This clonotype has a handful of counts. The rearrangement joins TRBV10-3 to TRBJ2-5; D is ambiguous. Trimming took 1 base from V and 7 from J, leaving 13 bases between them. The CDR3 consists of 14 residues. Germline CDR1 reads ENHRY; CDR2 reads SYGVKD. The CDR3 is CAISEFEWTATQYF. CDR3 nucleotide sequence: TGTGCCATCAGTGAGTTCGAATGGACCGCGACCCAGTACTTC.

This clonotype was observed a few times. The V gene is TRBV20-1, the J gene TRBJ1-1; D uncertain. This CDR3 has 11 amino acids. The germline gives CDR1 DFQATT, CDR2 SNEGSKA (reference sequence). V was shortened by 6 bases and J by 2 bases, with 7 bases between the two germline ends. CDR3 protein: CSAGLNTEAFF. CDR3 in DNA: TGCAGTGCCGGTCTCAACACTGAAGCTTTCTTT.

The rearrangement joins TRBV19 to TRBJ1-2; tentative D call: TRBD1 (6 bases). V lost 3 bases to trimming and J lost 8 bases, with 19 bases between them. Germline CDR1 and CDR2: LNHDA and SQIVND (reference sequence). The CDR3 is made up of 15 amino acids. This chain's CDR3 is CASSIGGSPLRGYTF. The CDR3 DNA follows: TGTGCCAGTAGTATCGGGGGCAGCCCGCTCCGGGGCTACACCTTC.

This chain connects TRBV20-1 to TRBJ2-1; D gene unclear. CDR1 is DFQATT, CDR2 SNEGSKA, per germline (reference sequence). Trimming cost V 6 bases and J 8 bases, with 8 bases left between them. There are 10 residues in the CDR3. The CDR3 DNA sequence: TGCAGTGCCACCCCGTATGAGCAGTTCTTC. Its translation: CSATPYEQFF.

This rearrangement joins TRBV20-1 to TRBJ2-1, with D tentatively TRBD1 or TRBD2 (5 bases each). The CDR3 runs to 13 residues. Trimming took 6 bases from V and 4 from J, leaving 13 bases between them. Germline-derived CDR1 and CDR2 are DFQATT and SNEGSKA (reference sequence). CDR3 bases: TGCAGTGCCAGGGACCACTTTTACAATGAGCAGTTCTTC. Amino acid sequence: CSARDHFYNEQFF.

This clonotype was counted only a few times. This sequence joins TRBV9 and TRBJ2-2; weak D call: TRBD2 (6 bases). CDR1 and CDR2 from the germline V gene are SGDLS and YYNGEE. V gave up 5 bases and J gave up 7 bases, with 15 bases separating them. This CDR3 comprises 14 residues. The chain's CDR3 is CASRPSGVIGELFF. CDR3 sequence (DNA): TGTGCCAGCAGACCATCGGGGGTTATCGGGGAGCTGTTTTTT.

This clonotype was recorded a few times. The chain has TRBV7-2 and TRBJ1-2, with D tentatively TRBD1 (6 bases). Germline lookup yields CDR1 SGHTA and CDR2 FQGNSA. This CDR3 spans 13 amino acids. Trimming cost V 4 bases and J 7 bases, with 13 bases left between them. CDR3 region: CASSSQGEGGYTF. CDR3 in DNA: TGTGCCAGCAGCTCACAGGGAGAGGGTGGCTACACCTTC.

This clonotype came up a few times. The CDR3 protein is CASSYAGTNTYNEQFF. DNA for the CDR3: TGTGCCAGCAGTTATGCCGGGACAAACACCTACAATGAGCAGTTCTTC. The V and J genes are TRBV6-2 or TRBV6-3 and TRBJ2-1, with D possibly matching TRBD1 (6 bases). This CDR3 is built from 16 residues. V was pared by 3 bases and J by 2 bases, with 14 bases between. CDR1 is MNHEY, CDR2 SVGEGT, per germline.